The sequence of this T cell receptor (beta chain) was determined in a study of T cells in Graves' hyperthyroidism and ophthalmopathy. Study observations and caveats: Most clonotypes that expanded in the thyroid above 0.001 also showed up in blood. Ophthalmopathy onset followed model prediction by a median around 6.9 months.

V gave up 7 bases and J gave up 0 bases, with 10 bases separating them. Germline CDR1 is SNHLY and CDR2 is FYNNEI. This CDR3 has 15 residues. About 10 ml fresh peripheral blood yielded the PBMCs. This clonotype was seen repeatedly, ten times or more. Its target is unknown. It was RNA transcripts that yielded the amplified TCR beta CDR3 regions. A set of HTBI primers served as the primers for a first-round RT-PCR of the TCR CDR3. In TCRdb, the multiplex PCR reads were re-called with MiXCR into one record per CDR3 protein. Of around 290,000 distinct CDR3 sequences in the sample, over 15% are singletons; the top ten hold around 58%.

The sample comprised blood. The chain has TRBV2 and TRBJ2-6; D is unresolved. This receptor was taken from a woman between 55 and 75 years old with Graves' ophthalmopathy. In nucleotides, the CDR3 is TGTGCCAGCAAGTTGGCTAGCTCTGGGGCCAACGTCCTGACTTTC. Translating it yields CASKLASSGANVLTF.